The TCR beta chain described here comes from a study of Ad26.COV2.S vaccination and SARS-CoV-2 variants. Study as a whole: The donor participated in the COV1001 trial, in its Ad26.COV2.S arm.

This clone was picked up a small number of times. Antigen specificity is unknown. The ends lost 4 bases at V and 8 bases at J; junction bases unmatched: 6. The CDR3 is 14 residues long. The germline CDR1 and CDR2 sequences are MNHEY and SMNVEV (reference sequence). Treatment defined: roughly 18 received Ad26.COV2.S at low or high dose, single or two shots; roughly five received placebo; per-sample allocation not given. The samples were gathered on day 63 after the first injection of vaccine or placebo. Study conclusions and caveats: There was a possibility that the TCR breadth and depth analyses underestimated total T cell responses.

Method: immunoSEQ multiplex PCR; TCRdb's copy keeps in-frame clones and lacks some. Of about 500,000 clones listed, roughly 87% were seen once; the top ten hold around 1.8%. The sequencing used peripheral blood, collected in a trial of Ad26.COV2.S vaccine versus placebo. This sequence was found in a person between 18 and 65 years old who received the Ad26.COV2.S COVID-19 vaccine or a placebo. The genes are TRBV27 and TRBJ1-4, with 8 bases lining up with TRBD1. The CDR3 is CASSWSDRGEKLFF. CDR3 nucleotides: TGTGCCAGCAGTTGGTCCGACAGGGGCGAAAAACTGTTTTTT.